This is a list of T cell receptor beta chains from one sample in a study of T cells in Graves' hyperthyroidism and ophthalmopathy. From the multiplex PCR reads, TCRdb called clonotypes with MiXCR, one entry per CDR3 protein. The sample yields around 340,000 distinct CDR3 sequences, 11% to 15% seen once. Sequenced: blood. Every receptor here comes from a woman aged 30 to 39 with Graves' hyperthyroidism. Both conserved end residues are part of each CDR3. A D gene is named only where the DNA matches it firmly. Expanded clones get a size class; other rows say once, few or many, or leave the size out.

J gene: TRBJ1-5
clone size: NA
V gene: TRBV7-2
D gene: NA
CDR3 DNA: TGTGCCAGCAGCCCCGGTCCCCCTCAGCCCCAGCATTTT
CDR3 protein: CASSPGPPQPQHF

J gene: TRBJ2-1
clone size: few
V gene: TRBV10-3
D gene: NA
CDR3 DNA: TGTGCCATCAGTGTTCGGGGGGGGGACAGCTACAATGAGCAGTTCTTC
CDR3 protein: CAISVRGGDSYNEQFF

J gene: TRBJ1-5
clone size: NA
V gene: TRBV9
D gene: NA
CDR3 DNA: TGTGCCAGCAGACATCCTCGCAATCAGCCCCAGCATTTT
CDR3 protein: CASRHPRNQPQHF

J gene: TRBJ2-7
clone size: few
V gene: TRBV3-1
D gene: NA
CDR3 DNA: TGTGCCAGCAGCCAGGACCCAGGGTTGCAGTACTTC
CDR3 protein: CASSQDPGLQYF

J gene: TRBJ2-7
clone size: NA
V gene: TRBV7-2
D gene: NA
CDR3 DNA: TGTGCCAGCAGCCAACCAGGGGACTCCTACGAGCAGTACTTC
CDR3 protein: CASSQPGDSYEQYF

J gene: TRBJ2-4
clone size: NA
V gene: TRBV12-3/TRBV12-4
D gene: NA
CDR3 DNA: TGTGCCAGCAGTCCGAGGGGGACTGCCAAAAACATTCAGTACTTC
CDR3 protein: CASSPRGTAKNIQYF

J gene: TRBJ2-2
clone size: few
V gene: TRBV29-1
D gene: NA
CDR3 DNA: TGCAGCGTTGTAAACACCGGGGAGCTGTTTTTT
CDR3 protein: CSVVNTGELFF

J gene: TRBJ2-5
clone size: NA
V gene: TRBV2
D gene: NA
CDR3 DNA: TGTGCCAGCAGTGAATTTGGGGAAGAGACCCAGTACTTC
CDR3 protein: CASSEFGEETQYF

J gene: TRBJ2-2
clone size: few
V gene: TRBV29-1
D gene: NA
CDR3 DNA: TGCAGCGTTGATCAGGGGGGAGGCGGGGAGCTGTTTTTT
CDR3 protein: CSVDQGGGGELFF

J gene: TRBJ2-1
clone size: many
V gene: TRBV28
D gene: NA
CDR3 DNA: TGTGCCAGCGCGCCGCCACGGGGGTCCAGCTCCTACAATGAGCAGTTCTTC
CDR3 protein: CASAPPRGSSSYNEQFF

J gene: TRBJ1-1
clone size: many
V gene: TRBV19
D gene: TRBD1
CDR3 DNA: TGTGCCAGTACCTCAACGGGACAGTTCGCTGAAGCTTTCTTT
CDR3 protein: CASTSTGQFAEAFF

J gene: TRBJ2-5
clone size: NA
V gene: TRBV28
D gene: NA
CDR3 DNA: TGTGCCAGCAGTTTCTCGATACAAGAGACCCAGTACTTC
CDR3 protein: CASSFSIQETQYF

J gene: TRBJ2-3
clone size: many
V gene: TRBV12-5
D gene: NA
CDR3 DNA: TGTGCTAGTGGTTCGAGTTTAGGCGGCGGAGATACGCAGTATTTT
CDR3 protein: CASGSSLGGGDTQYF

J gene: TRBJ2-7
clone size: many
V gene: TRBV11-2
D gene: TRBD1
CDR3 DNA: TGTGCCAGCAGCTTGGGGACAGGGGGACACGAGCAGTACTTC
CDR3 protein: CASSLGTGGHEQYF

J gene: TRBJ2-7
clone size: many
V gene: TRBV27
D gene: TRBD2
CDR3 DNA: TGTGCCAGCGCTAGCGGGAGCTTGGCCGAGCAGTACTTC
CDR3 protein: CASASGSLAEQYF

J gene: TRBJ1-1
clone size: many
V gene: TRBV7-8
D gene: NA
CDR3 DNA: TGTGCCAGCAGCTTTCCAACCTCTAGGGCTTTCTTT
CDR3 protein: CASSFPTSRAFF

J gene: TRBJ1-4
clone size: NA
V gene: TRBV28
D gene: NA
CDR3 DNA: TGTGCCAGCACCAGGCCTGTGCCTGGAAAACTGTTTTTT
CDR3 protein: CASTRPVPGKLFF

J gene: TRBJ2-7
clone size: many
V gene: TRBV11-1
D gene: NA
CDR3 DNA: TGTGCCAGCAGCTTTGCTCTTGCTTACGAGCAGTACTTC
CDR3 protein: CASSFALAYEQYF